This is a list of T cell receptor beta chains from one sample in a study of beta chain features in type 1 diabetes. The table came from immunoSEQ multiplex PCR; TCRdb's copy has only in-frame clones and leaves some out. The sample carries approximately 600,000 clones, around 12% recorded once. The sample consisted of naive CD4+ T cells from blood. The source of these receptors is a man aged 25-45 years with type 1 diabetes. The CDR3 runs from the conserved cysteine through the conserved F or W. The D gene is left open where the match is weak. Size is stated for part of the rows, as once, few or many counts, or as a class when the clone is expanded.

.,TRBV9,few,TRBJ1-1,TGTGCCAGCAGCGTAGAACAGAAGGGCACTGAAGCTTTCTTT,CASSVEQKGTEAFF
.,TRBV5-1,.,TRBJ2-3,TGCGCCAGCAGCTTGGGTGACAGATCGAGTCCCAACACAGATACGCAGTATTTT,CASSLGDRSSPNTDTQYF
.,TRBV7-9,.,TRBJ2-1,TGTGCCAGCAGCTGGTCGGACAATGAGCAGTTCTTC,CASSWSDNEQFF
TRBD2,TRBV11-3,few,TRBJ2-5,TGTGCCAGCAGCAGGACTAGCGGGCAAGAGACCCAGTACTTC,CASSRTSGQETQYF
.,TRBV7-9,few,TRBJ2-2,TGTGCCAGCAGCCTCTCCGTCGACACCGGGGAGCTGTTTTTT,CASSLSVDTGELFF
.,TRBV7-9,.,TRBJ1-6,TGTGCCAGCGGGGCGAATTCACCCCTCCACTTT,CASGANSPLHF
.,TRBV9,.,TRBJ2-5,TGTGCCAGCAGCGGGGCCCAAGGCGAGACCCAGTACTTC,CASSGAQGETQYF
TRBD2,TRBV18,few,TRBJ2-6,TGTGCCAGCTCACCCCGGACTAGCGGGGGGGCCTCGGTCGGGGCCAACGTCCTGACTTTC,CASSPRTSGGASVGANVLTF
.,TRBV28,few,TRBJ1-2,TGTGCCAGCAGTGACAGAAACTATGGCTACACCTTC,CASSDRNYGYTF
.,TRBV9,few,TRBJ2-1,TGTGCCAGCAGTGTCCGACATGGGGATGAGCAGTTCTTC,CASSVRHGDEQFF
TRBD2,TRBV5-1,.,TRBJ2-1,TGCGCCAGCAGCTTGGCCAAGCGGGGGACCCCGGAAGAGCAGTTCTTC,CASSLAKRGTPEEQFF
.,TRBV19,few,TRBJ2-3,TGTGCCAGTAGTGCGCAGACTAGCACAGATACGCAGTATTTT,CASSAQTSTDTQYF
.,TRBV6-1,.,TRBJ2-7,TGTGCCAGCAGAGATGACACCACCCTACCCTACGAGCAGTACTTC,CASRDDTTLPYEQYF
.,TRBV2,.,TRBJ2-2,TGTGCCAGCAGTGACCTGGGGGCCACCGGGGAGCTGTTTTTT,CASSDLGATGELFF
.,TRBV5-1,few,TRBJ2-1,TGCGCCAGCAGCTTTACGTCGGGGTCCCCCCCGCAGTTCTTC,CASSFTSGSPPQFF
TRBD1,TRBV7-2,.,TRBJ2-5,TGTGCCAGCAGCTTCCGACAGGGCCAAGAGACCCAGTACTTC,CASSFRQGQETQYF
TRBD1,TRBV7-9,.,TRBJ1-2,TGTGCCAGCAGTCTTACAGGGGGCGACGATGGCTACACCTTC,CASSLTGGDDGYTF
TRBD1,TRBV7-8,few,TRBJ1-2,TGTGCCAGCAGCTTAGAGTTGGGACAGGGGACTAACTATGGCTACACCTTC,CASSLELGQGTNYGYTF
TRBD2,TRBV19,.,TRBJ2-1,TGTGCCAGTAGTATGTGGACGGGGGACTACTCCTACAATGAGCAGTTCTTC,CASSMWTGDYSYNEQFF
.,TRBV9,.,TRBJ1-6,TGTGCCAGCAGCGTAGACCCGGGGCAAGGATCACCCCTCCACTTT,CASSVDPGQGSPLHF
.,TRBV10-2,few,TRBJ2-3,TGCGCCAGCAGTGGACCGGGTCCCCCAGATACGCAGTATTTT,CASSGPGPPDTQYF
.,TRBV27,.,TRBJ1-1,TGTGCCAGCAGTAATAGGGGATGGAACACTGAAGCTTTCTTT,CASSNRGWNTEAFF
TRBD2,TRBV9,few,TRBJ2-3,TGTGCCAGCAGTGCGGGGACTAGCGGGGGCCGAGGCACAGATACGCAGTATTTT,CASSAGTSGGRGTDTQYF
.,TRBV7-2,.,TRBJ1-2,TGTGCCAGCACCTTTAAAGGGGAAGACTATGGCTACACCTTC,CASTFKGEDYGYTF
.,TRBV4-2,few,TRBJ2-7,TGTGCCAGCAGCCCAGAGGAACAGTCCTACGAGCAGTACTTC,CASSPEEQSYEQYF
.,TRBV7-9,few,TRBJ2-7,TGTGCCAGCAGCTTAGTTAGCGGACGCTACGAGCAGTACTTC,CASSLVSGRYEQYF
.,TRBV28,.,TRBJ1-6,TGTGCCAGCAGTTTACAGGGAGCACCCCTCCACTTT,CASSLQGAPLHF
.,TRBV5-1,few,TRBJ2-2,TGCGCCAGCAGCTTATCACAGACCTCGAACACCGGGGAGCTGTTTTTT,CASSLSQTSNTGELFF
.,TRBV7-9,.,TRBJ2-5,TGTGCCAGCAGCTCGCCTGGGGGTCCGGAGACCCAGTACTTC,CASSSPGGPETQYF
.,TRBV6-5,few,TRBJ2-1,TGTGCCAGCAGCTCTAGTATGGATGAGCAGTTCTTC,CASSSSMDEQFF
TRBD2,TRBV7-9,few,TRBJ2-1,TGTGCCAGCAGCTTAGGCGGGGGGGCCAATGAGCAGTTCTTC,CASSLGGGANEQFF
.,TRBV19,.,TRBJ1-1,TGTGCCAGTAGTCTCTGGGACGGCCAAGAAGCTTTCTTT,CASSLWDGQEAFF
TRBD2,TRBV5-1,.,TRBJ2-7,TGCGCCAGCAGCTTGGGGACTAGCGGGGAATGGTCCTACGAGCAGTACTTC,CASSLGTSGEWSYEQYF
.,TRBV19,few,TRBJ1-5,TGTGCCAGTGACCACGCAGGACAGACAGGTCAGCCCCAGCATTTT,CASDHAGQTGQPQHF
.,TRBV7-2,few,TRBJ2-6,TGTGCCAGCAGCTTAGACAGTTGGATTTACTCTGGGGCCAACGTCCTGACTTTC,CASSLDSWIYSGANVLTF
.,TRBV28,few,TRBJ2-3,TGTGCCAGCAGTTCCCCCCCTAGCACAGATACGCAGTATTTT,CASSSPPSTDTQYF
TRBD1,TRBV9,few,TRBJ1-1,TGTGCCAGCAGCCCCACCATCCCAGGGGGAGATGTGAACACTGAAGCTTTCTTT,CASSPTIPGGDVNTEAFF
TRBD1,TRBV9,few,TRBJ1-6,TGTGCCAGCAGCACCTGGGACAGGGGGGTTGCACCCCTCCACTTT,CASSTWDRGVAPLHF
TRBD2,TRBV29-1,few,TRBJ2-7,TGCAGCGTTGAATGGGGGGGATACGAGCAGTACTTC,CSVEWGGYEQYF
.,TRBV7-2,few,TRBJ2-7,TGTGCCAGCAGCTTAGTCCCCACCCCCCGGGAGCAGTACTTC,CASSLVPTPREQYF
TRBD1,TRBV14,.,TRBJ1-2,TGTGCCAGCAGCCCACGACAGGGCGATGGCTACACCTTC,CASSPRQGDGYTF
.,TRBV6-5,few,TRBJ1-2,TGTGCCAGCAGTCAGCCTAACTATGGCTACACCTTC,CASSQPNYGYTF
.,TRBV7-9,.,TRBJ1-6,TGTGCCAGCAGCTCCGACAGCCTCCATCATCCCCTCCACTTT,CASSSDSLHHPLHF
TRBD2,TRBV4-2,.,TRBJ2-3,TGTGCCAGCAGCCAAGTACTAGCGGGCACAGATACGCAGTATTTT,CASSQVLAGTDTQYF
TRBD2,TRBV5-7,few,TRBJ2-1,TGTGCCAGCAGCTCTAGCGGGGGGGCCTTGGTCGATGAGCAGTTCTTC,CASSSSGGALVDEQFF
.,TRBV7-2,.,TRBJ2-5,TGTGCCAGCAGCTTGGGACAAGAGACCCAGTACTTC,CASSLGQETQYF